These 3 T cell receptor beta chains originate from one sample sequenced in a study of blood T cell repertoires in COVID-19 (dated by TCRdb to the early 2020s). Libraries came from the immunoSEQ multiplex PCR assay. TCRdb provides this immuneACCESS table in a form limited to in-frame rearrangements. Some clones are lacking; in checked studies, under half of them reflect an unresolved V gene, and why the rest are absent is not known. This sample is represented by about 210,000 clones; over 80% of them were singletons. Roughly 8% of the sample is in the top ten clones. The specimen sequenced was peripheral blood. Receptor source: a woman aged 55-69 years with COVID-19, enrolled during active disease.

The chain is built from TRBV4-2 and TRBJ2-1; D unclear. Trimming took 0 bases from V and 5 from J, leaving 8 bases between them. CDR3 length equals 14 residues. From germline, CDR1 is LGHNA and CDR2 YNFKEQ. The CDR3 nucleotides are TGTGCCAGCAGCCAAGAGAGACAAAACAATGAGCAGTTCTTC. Translating gives CASSQERQNNEQFF.

The V call is TRBV5-1, the J call TRBJ1-4; perhaps TRBD1 as D (5 bases). The CDR3 totals 17 residues. CDR1 is SGHRS and CDR2 is YFSETQ in the germline V gene. The V end was cut by 0 bases, the J end by 3 bases, with 15 bases between. The CDR3 here is CASSLAIQPGANEKLFF. CDR3 DNA sequence: TGCGCCAGCAGCTTGGCCATACAGCCGGGGGCTAATGAAAAACTGTTTTTT.

The CDR3 DNA follows: TGTGCCAGCAGCCCGGTTGAAGAGACCCAGTACTTC. Its translation: CASSPVEETQYF. The chain has TRBV7-6 and TRBJ2-5; the D is unclear. The CDR3 extends over 12 amino acids. V lost 5 bases, J lost 3 bases, and 7 bases lay in between. In germline, CDR1 is SGHVS, CDR2 FNYEAQ. The full variable domain, completed using reference TRBV7-6 and TRBJ2-5, is GAGVSQSPRYKVTKRGQDVALRCDPISGHVSLYWYRQALGQGPEFLTYFNYEAQQDKSGLPNDRFSAERPEGSISTLTIQRTEQRDSAMYRCASSPVEETQYFGPGTRLLVL.